Following are 14 T cell receptor beta chains from one sample sequenced in a study of PD-1 blockade in mismatch repair-deficient tumors. TCRdb's table, derived via immunoSEQ multiplex PCR, lists solely in-frame clones and lacks some. The table shows some 130,000 clones, with more than 70% occurring only once. The input for sequencing was peripheral blood, taken 72 weeks after starting pembrolizumab. The receptors here all came from an adult with mismatch repair-deficient cancer.

The CDR3 is CASSLAALYNEQFF. In DNA, the CDR3 is TGTGCCAGCAGTTTAGCGGCTCTCTACAATGAGCAGTTCTTC. The chain uses TRBV28 and TRBJ2-1; D remains unclear. V lost 2 bases to trimming and J lost 3 bases, with 8 bases between them. The V gene's germline CDR1 is MDHEN and CDR2 SYDVKM. This CDR3 is 14 amino acids long.

This clone has just one count. The chain couples TRBV11-2 to TRBJ2-5; D may be TRBD1 or TRBD2 (5 bases each). CDR1 is SGHAT, CDR2 FQNNGV, per germline. The length of the CDR3 is 12 residues. Deletions cut 8 bases from V and 1 base from J, with 8 bases between. CDR3 loop: CASGDPQETQYF. CDR3 coding DNA: TGTGCCAGCGGGGACCCCCAAGAGACCCAGTACTTC.

The genes are TRBV13 and TRBJ2-4; possible D gene TRBD2, 6 bases. Trimming removed 5 bases at V and 6 bases at J, with 14 bases between. Per the germline V gene, CDR1 is PRHDT and CDR2 is FYEKMQ (reference sequence). There are 14 residues in the CDR3. Here the CDR3 reads CASSPSRGGNIQYF. DNA of the CDR3: TGTGCCAGCAGCCCCTCGAGGGGAGGAAACATTCAGTACTTC.

Notes on this clone: This sample includes further DNA sequences coding for the same CDR3. The rearrangement joins TRBV19 to TRBJ1-1; no firm D call. Trimming left V 1 base short and J 0 bases short, with 3 bases between. The CDR3 length is 13 residues. Looked up from germline, CDR1 is LNHDA and CDR2 is SQIVND (reference sequence). CDR3 nucleotide sequence: TGTGCCAGTAGTATAGGTGTGAACACTGAAGCTTTCTTT. Translation: CASSIGVNTEAFF.

This clone has just one count. The gene calls are TRBV6-1 and TRBJ2-7; 9 positions agree with TRBD2. The V and J ends lost 7 bases and 0 bases, in that order; junction bases with no gene match: 7. Germline V gives CDR1 MNHNS, CDR2 SASEGT. This CDR3 region has 15 residues. The CDR3 reads CASNVEREVSYEQYF. The CDR3 DNA is TGTGCCAGCAATGTAGAGCGGGAGGTCTCCTACGAGCAGTACTTC.

V and J are TRBV7-2 and TRBJ2-2; no clear D gene. The CDR3 is made up of 14 amino acids. The germline V gene has CDR1 SGHTA and CDR2 FQGNSA. Trimming left V 7 bases short and J 1 base short, with 10 bases between. The CDR3 coding sequence is TGTGCCAGCACCCAAAACAGGAACACCGGGGAGCTGTTTTTT. Its translation: CASTQNRNTGELFF.

The rearrangement joins TRBV7-9 to TRBJ2-1; weak D call: TRBD1 (6 bases). V shed 5 bases and J shed 9 bases, with 14 bases lying between them. The CDR3 is 13 residues long. Germline V lookup: CDR1 SEHNR, CDR2 FQNEAQ (reference sequence). CDR3 sequence reads: CASSPGVFIEQFF. DNA of the CDR3: TGTGCCAGCAGCCCAGGGGTCTTTATTGAGCAGTTCTTC.

This clone occurred once. The V and J genes are TRBV27 and TRBJ2-7; TRBD2 aligns across 12 bases. With V trimmed by 6 bases and J by 3 bases, 6 bases remained unmatched. The germline V gene encodes CDR1 MNHEY and CDR2 SMNVEV (reference sequence). The CDR3 is 15 residues long. The CDR3 DNA is TGTGCCAGCAGCCTGCTAGCGGGAGGGATCTACGAGCAGTACTTC. This gives the protein CASSLLAGGIYEQYF.

V gene TRBV6-6 combines with J gene TRBJ2-2, with 7 nucleotides matching TRBD2. V was pared by 5 bases and J by 3 bases, with 3 bases of the junction left unmatched. CDR1 and CDR2 from the germline V gene are MNHNY and SVGAGI (reference sequence). This CDR3 has 14 residues. CDR3 DNA sequence: TGTGCCAGCAGTCCCCGGGGGGACACCGGGGAGCTGTTTTTT. Its translation: CASSPRGDTGELFF.

This chain connects TRBV5-6 to TRBJ1-3, with 10 bases that match TRBD1. V shed 1 base and J 3 bases; nucleotides not matched to a gene: 4. Germline CDR1 is SGHDT and CDR2 is YYEEEE. The CDR3 runs to 16 residues. The CDR3 reads CASSLPGQGIGNTIYF. The DNA of the CDR3 is TGTGCCAGCAGCTTGCCGGGACAGGGGATTGGAAACACCATATATTTT.

The chain combines TRBV29-1 with TRBJ2-7, with TRBD2 matching over 8 bases. Germline V gives CDR1 SQVTM, CDR2 ANQGSEA. V was clipped by 5 bases and J by 1 base; unmatched bases: 10. The CDR3 runs 15 residues. The CDR3 DNA sequence: TGCAGCGTTTCCAGCGGGGGAAGAGCATCCTACGAGCAGTACTTC. It specifies CSVSSGGRASYEQYF.

The rearrangement links TRBV15 to TRBJ2-1; no clear D gene. CDR1 and CDR2 from the germline V gene are LNHNV and YYDKDF (reference sequence). V lost 3 bases and J 5 bases, leaving 11 bases between the germline ends. This CDR3 region has 14 residues. In DNA, the CDR3 is TGTGCCACCAGCAGGGCCCCTCCAAACAATGAGCAGTTCTTC. It codes for CATSRAPPNNEQFF.

The rearrangement uses TRBV27 and TRBJ2-7, with D perhaps being TRBD1 or TRBD2 (5 bases each). The V end lost 2 bases, the J end lost 2 bases, and 16 bases lay between the germline ends. Germline V gene lookup returns CDR1 MNHEY and CDR2 SMNVEV (reference sequence). This CDR3 comprises 16 residues. The CDR3 region has the DNA TGTGCCAGCAGTTTAGCGAGGGGTGTCGATCCCTACGAGCAGTACTTC. Its protein is CASSLARGVDPYEQYF.

V and J are TRBV6-6 and TRBJ1-2; the D is unclear. CDR3 length: 14 residues. Trimming stripped 7 bases from V and 2 bases from J, with 14 bases between. Germline V gene lookup returns CDR1 MNHNY and CDR2 SVGAGI (reference sequence). The CDR3 region is CASTPEIGNYGYTF. The CDR3 region has the DNA TGTGCCAGCACCCCGGAGATTGGAAACTATGGCTACACCTTC.